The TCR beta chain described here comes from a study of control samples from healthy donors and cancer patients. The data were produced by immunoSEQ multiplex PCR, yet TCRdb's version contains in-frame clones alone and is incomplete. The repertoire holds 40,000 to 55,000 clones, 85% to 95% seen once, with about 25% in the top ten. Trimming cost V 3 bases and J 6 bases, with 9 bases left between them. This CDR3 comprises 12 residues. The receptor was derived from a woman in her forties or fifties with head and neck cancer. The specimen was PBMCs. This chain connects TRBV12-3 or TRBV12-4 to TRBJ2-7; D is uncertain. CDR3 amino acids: CASSFVGGEQYF. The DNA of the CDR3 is TGTGCCAGCAGTTTTGTGGGCGGCGAGCAGTACTTC.